This TCR beta chain was identified in a study of cytomegalovirus exposure and HLA in healthy donors. The wider study: From donors who were HLA-typed, an early data release held approximately 91 million unique TCRs. Regarding the study as a whole: Segments of the TCR beta V type were, in most cases, productive about 87% or about 30% of the time in an earlier analysis. Rarity held for most TCR sequences, but there were some public TCRs that occurred in many donors. Across all donors, roughly uniform sequencing depth was an assumption of the presence/absence analyses.

This CDR3 is built from 12 residues. V was trimmed by 7 bases and J by 8 bases, leaving 11 bases between them. The V gene's germline CDR1 is MNHEY and CDR2 SVGAGI. This PCR relied on a set of 60 Vbeta primers and 13 Jbeta primers. Repertoires were generated with immunoSEQ multiplex PCR, while TCRdb's copy carries only in-frame clones and drops some. The sample lists hundreds of thousands of clones; around nine tenths were seen once. On this clone: Its target is unknown.

Sequencing was carried out using PBMCs. The V and J genes are TRBV6-5 and TRBJ2-2, with D unclear. This TCR derives from a young woman in good health and CMV-seronegative. This CDR3 reads CASNPRMGELFF. In DNA form, the CDR3 reads TGTGCCAGCAACCCTAGAATGGGGGAGCTGTTTTTT.